This is a list of T cell receptor beta chains from one sample in a study of T cell repertoires in cytomegalovirus infection. TCRdb re-analysed the reads in MiXCR, keeping a single row per CDR3 protein. Of hundreds of thousands of distinct CDR3 sequences detected, 11% appear once; the ten largest clones hold roughly 10%. The sample comprised PBMCs. Receptors originate from a human donor in good health (CMV status not recorded). Some clones in this sample may be carry-over from other donors' samples. The CDR3 runs from the conserved cysteine through the conserved F or W. D genes are given only for firm matches. The size entry is marked missing in some rows and otherwise reads once, few, many or a size class.

D gene: TRBD1
CDR3 length: 15
clone size: many
J gene: TRBJ2-7
V gene: TRBV4-1
CDR3 DNA: TGCGCCAGCAGCCATGCTGGACAGGTCGCTCGGGAGCAGTACTTC
CDR3 protein: CASSHAGQVAREQYF

D gene: .
CDR3 length: 15
clone size: many
J gene: TRBJ1-2
V gene: TRBV4-2
CDR3 DNA: TGTGCCAGCAGCCAAGTTTCGGGCTCACGCTATGGCTACACCTTC
CDR3 protein: CASSQVSGSRYGYTF

D gene: .
CDR3 length: 15
clone size: .
J gene: TRBJ2-3
V gene: TRBV2
CDR3 DNA: TGTGCCAGCAGTGAAGAGGTGGACAGCACAGATACGCAGTATTTT
CDR3 protein: CASSEEVDSTDTQYF

D gene: .
CDR3 length: 14
clone size: many
J gene: TRBJ2-7
V gene: TRBV7-2
CDR3 DNA: TGTGCCAGCAGCTTAGCCAGGCTTAACTACGAGCAGTACTTC
CDR3 protein: CASSLARLNYEQYF

D gene: .
CDR3 length: 14
clone size: .
J gene: TRBJ2-5
V gene: TRBV3-1
CDR3 DNA: TGTGCCAGCAGCCAAGCAGCGGCGGAAGAGACCCAGTACTTC
CDR3 protein: CASSQAAAEETQYF

D gene: .
CDR3 length: 16
clone size: few
J gene: TRBJ1-5
V gene: TRBV10-3
CDR3 DNA: TGTGCCATCAGTGACCGGGTCGACACGGTACAATCAGCCCAGCATTTT
CDR3 protein: CAISDRVDTVQSAQHF

D gene: .
CDR3 length: 13
clone size: many
J gene: TRBJ2-7
V gene: TRBV7-9
CDR3 DNA: TGTGCCAGCAGCTTAAGCGCGGACTACGAGCAGTACTTC
CDR3 protein: CASSLSADYEQYF

D gene: .
CDR3 length: 12
clone size: .
J gene: TRBJ1-6
V gene: TRBV15
CDR3 DNA: TGTGCCACCAGGACAGGCGAATCACCCCTCCACTTT
CDR3 protein: CATRTGESPLHF

D gene: .
CDR3 length: 15
clone size: few
J gene: TRBJ2-3
V gene: TRBV3-1
CDR3 DNA: TGTGCCAGCAGCCAAGGACAGGTTTGGACAGATACGCAGTATTTT
CDR3 protein: CASSQGQVWTDTQYF

D gene: TRBD1
CDR3 length: 17
clone size: many
J gene: TRBJ2-4
V gene: TRBV7-3
CDR3 DNA: TGTGCCAGCAGCTCCGGACAGGGCCGCGTCGCCAAAAACATTCAGTACTTC
CDR3 protein: CASSSGQGRVAKNIQYF

D gene: .
CDR3 length: 16
clone size: few
J gene: TRBJ1-6
V gene: TRBV19
CDR3 DNA: TGTGCCAGTAGAGACAGCGGGGGCACCTATAATTCACCCCTCCACTTT
CDR3 protein: CASRDSGGTYNSPLHF

D gene: .
CDR3 length: 16
clone size: .
J gene: TRBJ2-6
V gene: TRBV28
CDR3 DNA: TGTGCCAGCAGTTTATGGATCGTCTCTGGGGCCAACGTCCTGACTTTC
CDR3 protein: CASSLWIVSGANVLTF

D gene: .
CDR3 length: 14
clone size: few
J gene: TRBJ2-5
V gene: TRBV29-1
CDR3 DNA: TGCAGCGTTGTACCTAGGGGAGCACAAGAGACCCAGTACTTC
CDR3 protein: CSVVPRGAQETQYF

D gene: .
CDR3 length: 15
clone size: many
J gene: TRBJ1-4
V gene: TRBV11-2
CDR3 DNA: TGTGCCAGCAGCTCCCGGGGGGTTTGGAGCGAAAAACTGTTTTTT
CDR3 protein: CASSSRGVWSEKLFF

D gene: .
CDR3 length: 13
clone size: few
J gene: TRBJ1-2
V gene: TRBV3-1
CDR3 DNA: TGTGCCAGCAGCCAAGATCAAGTTAGCGGCTACACCTTC
CDR3 protein: CASSQDQVSGYTF

D gene: .
CDR3 length: 14
clone size: many
J gene: TRBJ2-3
V gene: TRBV7-8
CDR3 DNA: TGTGCCAGCAGCTTATTAGCGGGCACAGATACGCAGTATTTT
CDR3 protein: CASSLLAGTDTQYF

D gene: .
CDR3 length: 15
clone size: many
J gene: TRBJ2-5
V gene: TRBV2
CDR3 DNA: TGTGCCAGCAGTGAGGGCCTCCCGGCCCAAGAGACCCAGTACTTC
CDR3 protein: CASSEGLPAQETQYF

D gene: .
CDR3 length: 13
clone size: .
J gene: TRBJ1-5
V gene: TRBV19
CDR3 DNA: TGTGCCAGTAGTATCGATGGGGGTCAGCCCCAGCATTTT
CDR3 protein: CASSIDGGQPQHF

D gene: TRBD2
CDR3 length: 16
clone size: many
J gene: TRBJ2-3
V gene: TRBV11-3
CDR3 DNA: TGTGCCAGCAGCTTAGTGGCTAGCGGGGGGGCCGATACGCAGTATTTT
CDR3 protein: CASSLVASGGADTQYF

D gene: .
CDR3 length: 14
clone size: many
J gene: TRBJ2-3
V gene: TRBV5-8
CDR3 DNA: TGTGCCAGCAGAAGGGGTCTGAGAACAGATACGCAGTATTTT
CDR3 protein: CASRRGLRTDTQYF

D gene: TRBD2
CDR3 length: 15
clone size: .
J gene: TRBJ2-1
V gene: TRBV10-3
CDR3 DNA: TGTGCCATCAGTGGGGTAGCGGGAGGGCTTAATGAGCAGTTCTTC
CDR3 protein: CAISGVAGGLNEQFF

D gene: .
CDR3 length: 15
clone size: many
J gene: TRBJ2-7
V gene: TRBV7-8
CDR3 DNA: TGTGCCAGCAGCCCAGAAGGAGCGGGTTCCTACGAGCAGTACTTC
CDR3 protein: CASSPEGAGSYEQYF

D gene: .
CDR3 length: 14
clone size: .
J gene: TRBJ2-2
V gene: TRBV2
CDR3 DNA: TGTGCCAGCAGAGACTCCCGCAACACCGGGGAGCTGTTTTTT
CDR3 protein: CASRDSRNTGELFF

D gene: .
CDR3 length: 12
clone size: many
J gene: TRBJ1-4
V gene: TRBV14
CDR3 DNA: TGTGCCAGCAGCCCTTTCGGGAAAAAACTGTTTTTT
CDR3 protein: CASSPFGKKLFF

D gene: .
CDR3 length: 12
clone size: .
J gene: TRBJ1-2
V gene: TRBV9
CDR3 DNA: TGTGCCAGCAGCCGCACTGGCTATGGCTACACCTTC
CDR3 protein: CASSRTGYGYTF

D gene: .
CDR3 length: 13
clone size: .
J gene: TRBJ1-4
V gene: TRBV7-8
CDR3 DNA: TGTGCCAGCAGCCCGGGAGTGAATGAAAAACTGTTTTTT
CDR3 protein: CASSPGVNEKLFF

D gene: TRBD1
CDR3 length: 12
clone size: .
J gene: TRBJ2-7
V gene: TRBV20-1
CDR3 DNA: TGCAGTGCCGGACAGGGGACCTACGAGCAGTACTTC
CDR3 protein: CSAGQGTYEQYF

D gene: .
CDR3 length: 14
clone size: many
J gene: TRBJ2-5
V gene: TRBV7-8
CDR3 DNA: TGTGCCAGCAGCTTAGAAGGCCGCCTGCAGACCCAGTACTTC
CDR3 protein: CASSLEGRLQTQYF